What follows describes a single TCR beta chain. Its antigen remains unidentified. No much larger clonotype is one base removed from it; base qualities were not supplied. These data originate in a study of blood T cells in healthy people across ages (dated by TCRdb to between 2015 and 2017). The study in broad terms: In model experiments, roughly one uniquely barcoded TCR beta cDNA molecule per two T cells was captured by template switching. To track age-related changes in TCR beta repertoire diversity, the study relied on deep sequencing normalized with unique cDNA molecular identifiers. To avoid experimental bias, donors of different ages were distributed randomly across sequencing lanes. The study analyzed two additional independent replicas of 1 million unique cDNA reads from the same blood draw for two donors, one aged 18 to 29 and one aged 80 or older. Four age groups were formed from the donors: young (average approximately 15 years), middle-aged (approximately 39), aged (62) and long-lived (less than 85). Results the study describes overall, beyond this receptor: Compared with the aged group, more naive CD4+ T cells, fewer expanded clones and increased TCR diversity were shown by the long-lived group, suggesting age selection. Because profiling used bulk unsorted PBMCs, naive and antigen-experienced compartments could not be compared conclusively. Estimates of total diversity based on one million sequenced T cells were considered lower bounds and underestimates. Observed TCR beta diversity per million T cells fell roughly linearly with age, and a significant reduction was already apparent by age around 39. The percentage of naive T cells measured by flow cytometry correlated strongly with observed TCR beta diversity. Donor CMV infection status was unknown, potentially confounding age-related changes in expanded clonotypes.

The junction carries 14 bases between V and J, which are trimmed by 7 bases and 1 base respectively. In the germline V gene, CDR1 corresponds to MGHRA and CDR2 to YSYEKL. The CDR3 starts with the cysteine, ends with the phenylalanine, and has 14 residues. Just CDR3 DNA is preserved here, 42 bases in frame from base 1. The approximately 39 donors, aged about 6 to 100 years, were systemically healthy Caucasian individuals from Russia. Roughly 10 milliliters of peripheral blood were drawn from each donor into EDTA-treated Vacutainer tubes. Ficoll-Paque density-gradient centrifugation was used to isolate PBMCs, with at least 7 million obtained per sample. Trizol reagent was used to extract total RNA from the PBMCs, yielding at least 5 micrograms per sample. For every donor, an aliquot of PBMCs went through flow cytometry to measure the percentages of naive CD45RAhigh/CD27high T cells. Library preparation was by 5' RACE. The sample was run on an Illumina HiSeq 2500. The second PCR ran for roughly 7 to 12 cycles and used a J-beta primer mix along with a sample-barcoded 5' primer. A unique molecular identifier was introduced onto each TCR beta cDNA molecule by a template-switch 5' adaptor carrying 12 random nucleotides. Each sample yielded at least 3 million CDR3-containing paired-end reads. All of the RNA was converted into first-strand cDNA using the Mint cDNA synthesis kit, with a TRBC-specific oligonucleotide serving as the primer. Following uracil-DNA glycosylase treatment, all cDNA underwent a first 18-cycle PCR with the universal primers M1SS and BC2_uni_R. In the original analysis: Each sample was normalized by randomly selecting 1 million high-quality reads, each carrying a distinct molecular identifier. Reads with shared molecular identifiers were discarded instead of being binned into consensus sequences. CDR3 identification, clonotype clustering and error correction used MiTCR with a Q25 quality threshold and the strictest error-elimination algorithm. A nonparametric unseen species model with Euler transformation was used to estimate a lower bound on total TCR beta diversity. TCRdb applied fastp at Q25 and MiXCR to the public reads, then kept only in-frame beta chains. Rows are unified per CDR3 protein, each entry keeping the most common DNA and genes. TCRdb's processing, not the study's, gives the V and J calls here. In this sample the table shows approximately 1,000,000 distinct CDR3 sequences, under 45% of which occur a single time. The ten largest clones take up around 18% of the sample.

Recombination joined TRBV4-1 with TRBJ2-7; TRBD2 could be the D gene, as 5 bases match. The clonotype comes from a woman aged 60 to 75 in good health. Sequenced material: blood. The encoded CDR3 is CASKNDAGSYEQYF. The DNA sequence is as follows: TGCGCCAGCAAAAATGATGCGGGTTCCTACGAGCAGTACTTC.